These 2 T cell receptor beta chains came from one sample sequenced in a study of blood T cells in healthy people across ages (dated by TCRdb to the mid-2010s). Preparation of the library involved 5' RACE. The sample was run on an Illumina HiSeq 2500. A second PCR of roughly 7 to 11 cycles was performed with a sample-barcoded 5' primer and a J-beta primer mix. TCRdb handled the public reads itself, with Q25 trimming in fastp and clone calling in MiXCR, and kept productive beta chains. Each CDR3 protein appears once, grouped with its most common genes and DNA. This sample holds 450,000 to 700,000 distinct CDR3 sequences; 27% were observed only once. The leading ten clones occupy around 18% of the sample. The sequenced sample consisted of blood. These receptors were taken from a woman aged 65 to 85 in good health.

This clonotype has only a few counts. This sequence joins TRBV5-1 and TRBJ2-2; 7 nucleotides align to TRBD1. J gave up 1 base and V 4 bases, and 10 bases lay outside the gene matches. Per the germline V gene, CDR1 is SGHRS and CDR2 is YFSETQ. CDR3 size: 17 residues. The CDR3 coding sequence is TGCGCCAGCAGCCTATCCGGGACAGTCAAGAACACCGGGGAGCTGTTTTTT. Translation: CASSLSGTVKNTGELFF.

V and J are TRBV11-2 and TRBJ1-1, with 10 bases lining up with TRBD1. Per germline, CDR1 SGHAT and CDR2 FQNNGV. The CDR3 runs to 13 residues. The V segment lost 5 bases and the J segment 10 bases; nucleotides outside the gene matches: 7. CDR3: CASSPLGTGAAFF. The CDR3 region has the DNA TGTGCCAGCAGCCCCCTCGGGACAGGGGCAGCTTTCTTT.